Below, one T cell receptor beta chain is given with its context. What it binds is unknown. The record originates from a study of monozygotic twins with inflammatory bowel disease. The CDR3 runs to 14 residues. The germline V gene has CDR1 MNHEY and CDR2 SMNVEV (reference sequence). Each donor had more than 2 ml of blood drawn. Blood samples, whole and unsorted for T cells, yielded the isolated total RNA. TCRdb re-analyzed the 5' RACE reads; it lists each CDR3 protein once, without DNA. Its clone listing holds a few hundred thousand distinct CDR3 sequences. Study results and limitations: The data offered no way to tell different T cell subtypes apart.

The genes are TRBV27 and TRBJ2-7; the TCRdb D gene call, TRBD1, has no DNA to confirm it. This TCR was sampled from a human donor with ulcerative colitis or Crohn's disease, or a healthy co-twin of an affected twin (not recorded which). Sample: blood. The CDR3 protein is CASSPRGAGYEQYF.